This is a list of T cell receptor beta chains from one sample in a study of CD8 T cells in ankylosing spondylitis. TCRdb independently ran MiXCR on the 5' RACE reads; one entry per CDR3 protein. The sample carries about 440,000 distinct CDR3 sequences, under 20% recorded once. Sequencing was done on a sample of blood, either unsorted or a sorted T cell fraction (not recorded which). These receptors were obtained from a male donor with ankylosing spondylitis. Each CDR3 is given with its conserved first and last residue. The D gene is left open where the match is weak. Clone sizes are given selectively: once, few, many, or a class where the clone is expanded.

V,J,D,size,DNA,CDR3
TRBV29-1,TRBJ1-2,-,-,TGCAGCGTTAGACAGAAATATGGCTACACCTTC,CSVRQKYGYTF
TRBV4-3,TRBJ2-6,TRBD2,-,TGCGCCAGCAGCCAAGGGACTAGCGGGAGTGGGGCCAACGTCCTGACTTTC,CASSQGTSGSGANVLTF
TRBV19,TRBJ2-1,-,-,TGTGCCAGTAGTATAGTGGGGAATGAGCAGTTCTTC,CASSIVGNEQFF
TRBV15,TRBJ2-5,-,-,TGTGCCACCAGCAGAGATGGCCAGGGGAAAGAGACCCAGTACTTC,CATSRDGQGKETQYF
TRBV7-2,TRBJ2-4,-,few,TGTGCCAGCAGCCGGGACTTTCACCTAGCCAAAAACATTCAGTACTTC,CASSRDFHLAKNIQYF
TRBV20-1,TRBJ1-2,TRBD1,-,TGCAGTGCCGATGGGACAGGAAGAAACTATGGCTACACCTTC,CSADGTGRNYGYTF
TRBV5-5,TRBJ2-3,-,-,TGTGCCAGCAGCTATATCTCGGGACAAACAATCACAGATACGCAGTATTTT,CASSYISGQTITDTQYF
TRBV20-1,TRBJ1-6,-,-,TGCAGTGCGGCGGTGGCGGGGGGCGGAAGGAATTCACCCCTCCACTTT,CSAAVAGGGRNSPLHF
TRBV5-1,TRBJ2-3,-,-,TGCGCCAGCGCGGTGAGGGCGGCAGATACGCAGTATTTT,CASAVRAADTQYF
TRBV7-2,TRBJ2-2,-,-,TGTGCCAGCAGCTTAGTCGGGTTGGCGAACACCGGGGAGCTGTTTTTT,CASSLVGLANTGELFF
TRBV27,TRBJ2-7,-,few,TGTGCCAGCAGTTGGCCGAGAAGCTACGAGGAGCAGTACTTC,CASSWPRSYEEQYF
TRBV2,TRBJ2-1,-,few,TGTGCCAGCAGTTACCGGGACATCTCCGGTGAGCAGTTCTTC,CASSYRDISGEQFF
TRBV4-1,TRBJ2-7,TRBD2,-,TGCGCCAGCAGCCAAGGGCGGGAGCCGGTCTACGAGCAGTACTTC,CASSQGREPVYEQYF
TRBV3-1,TRBJ1-4,-,-,TGTGCCAGCAGCCAACGGTCAGGGAATGAAAAACTGTTTTTT,CASSQRSGNEKLFF
TRBV20-1,TRBJ2-2,TRBD2,-,TGCAGTGCTAGGTCACTAGCGGCGAACACCGGGGAGCTGTTTTTT,CSARSLAANTGELFF
TRBV30,TRBJ1-2,-,-,TGTGCCTACTACTCCTGGGGAAGGGGGTATGGCTACACCTTC,CAYYSWGRGYGYTF
TRBV7-2,TRBJ1-5,-,-,TGTGCCAGCAGCAAACAAAATAGCAATCAGCCCCAGCATTTT,CASSKQNSNQPQHF
TRBV19,TRBJ1-5,-,-,TGTGCCAGTAGTAGGCCCAGCATCAATCAGCCCCAGCATTTT,CASSRPSINQPQHF
TRBV27,TRBJ2-2,-,-,TGTGCCAGCAGTTATGGGTTCGGAGGGGTATTGACCGGGGAGCTGTTTTTT,CASSYGFGGVLTGELFF
TRBV12-3/TRBV12-4,TRBJ1-4,-,many,TGTGCCAGCAGACAGGGTCGGACTAATGAAAAACTGTTTTTT,CASRQGRTNEKLFF
TRBV11-2,TRBJ2-3,-,few,TGTGCCAGCAGCTTCAGAAATCCCACATACACAGATACGCAGTATTTT,CASSFRNPTYTDTQYF
TRBV9,TRBJ1-5,-,few,TGTGCCAGCAGCGTAGAAGGGGTTAGCAATCAGCCCCAGCATTTT,CASSVEGVSNQPQHF
TRBV6-5,TRBJ1-5,-,-,TGTGCCAGCATTTACGACGGAAACAATCAGCCCCAGCATTTT,CASIYDGNNQPQHF
TRBV12-3/TRBV12-4,TRBJ1-4,TRBD1,many,TGTGCCAGCAGTCTCGGACAGGCGGGTGAAAAACTGTTTTTT,CASSLGQAGEKLFF
TRBV4-1,TRBJ2-1,-,few,TGCGCCAGCAGCCAAGCGAGGATACCTAGCTCGACATCCCACAATGAGCAGTTCTTC,CASSQARIPSSTSHNEQFF
TRBV20-1,TRBJ2-1,TRBD1,-,TGCAGTGCTGGGACAGGGAATGAGCAGTTCTTC,CSAGTGNEQFF
TRBV20-1,TRBJ2-1,TRBD2,-,TGCAGTGCTATTCAAGTGGCCGGTAGCGGGGGCCACTACAATGAGCAGTTCTTC,CSAIQVAGSGGHYNEQFF
TRBV6-5,TRBJ2-1,TRBD2,-,TGTGCCAGCAGTTACTCCGGACTAGCGGGAGGCCATGAGCAGTTCTTC,CASSYSGLAGGHEQFF
TRBV24-1,TRBJ2-1,-,few,TGTGCCACCAGTGATTCTTCGGGGCACCCCTCCTACAATGAGCAGTTCTTC,CATSDSSGHPSYNEQFF
TRBV2,TRBJ1-3,-,few,TGTGCCAGCAGTGATGGCAGGATTTCTGGAAACACCATATATTTT,CASSDGRISGNTIYF
TRBV9,TRBJ1-4,-,many,TGTGCCAGCAGCCCCCTGGGAGAAAAACTGTTTTTT,CASSPLGEKLFF
TRBV12-3/TRBV12-4,TRBJ2-1,TRBD2,many,TGTGCCAGCAGTTTGGAGGGGCGGGGGGGATTCAATGAGCAGTTCTTC,CASSLEGRGGFNEQFF
TRBV14,TRBJ1-6,TRBD1,-,TGTGCCAGCAGCCCGGGGACAGGGATTCGTCCCCTCCACTTT,CASSPGTGIRPLHF
TRBV30,TRBJ1-2,TRBD1,-,TGTGCCTGGAGTCAGGGGGCACCTAACTATGGCTACACCTTC,CAWSQGAPNYGYTF
TRBV12-3/TRBV12-4,TRBJ2-1,TRBD2,-,TGTGCCAGCAGTCCCGGGACTAGGGGGGGTGAGCAGTTCTTC,CASSPGTRGGEQFF
TRBV4-2,TRBJ1-4,-,many,TGTGCCAGCAGCCAAGATGGCCAGGGAGCGAATGAAAAACTGTTTTTT,CASSQDGQGANEKLFF
TRBV3-1,TRBJ1-5,-,few,TGTGCCAGCAGCCAAAGCCGGGGCAATCAGCCCCAGCATTTT,CASSQSRGNQPQHF
TRBV4-1,TRBJ2-7,TRBD2,-,TGCGCCAGCAGCCAAGCACTAGCGGGTCTTACCTACGAGCAGTACTTC,CASSQALAGLTYEQYF
TRBV12-3/TRBV12-4,TRBJ2-3,TRBD1,many,TGTGCCAGTTCAGATCCCCGGGACAGGGACACAGATACGCAGTATTTT,CASSDPRDRDTDTQYF
TRBV4-2,TRBJ1-4,TRBD1,-,TGTGCCAGCAGCCAAGCGACAGAGGGCTACAGGGGGCGAAAGGAAAAACTGTTTTTT,CASSQATEGYRGRKEKLFF
TRBV7-3,TRBJ2-1,TRBD2,few,TGTGCCAGCAGCTCCGGGACTAGCGGGCCTGGTCTGGATGAGCAGTTCTTC,CASSSGTSGPGLDEQFF
TRBV7-2,TRBJ2-4,TRBD1,-,TGTGCCAGCAGCCCCCAGGGGGCGGGATCACGCGAACAGTACTTC,CASSPQGAGSREQYF
TRBV6-5,TRBJ1-1,TRBD1,few,TGTGCCAGCAGATTAGACAGGGGGGTCACTGAAGCTTTCTTT,CASRLDRGVTEAFF
TRBV27,TRBJ2-7,TRBD1,few,TGTGCCAGCAAACCGGGGACAGCTACCCACGAGCAGTACTTC,CASKPGTATHEQYF